This T cell receptor (beta chain) was profiled in a study of control samples from healthy donors and cancer patients. Libraries were prepared by immunoSEQ multiplex PCR; TCRdb keeps only in-frame clonotypes and omits some of them. This sample has under 150,000 clones; roughly 90% occur once, and the top ten carry around 11%. The CDR3 extends over 14 amino acids. The germline V and J ends were trimmed by 0 bases and 8 bases, with 11 bases remaining between them. Germline V CDR1 and CDR2: SGHDN, FVKESK. This TCR was recovered from a man aged 30-40 years in good health. The specimen was blood. The chain employs TRBV14 and TRBJ2-4, with a tentative D call TRBD2 (5 bases). CDR3 in DNA: TGTGCCAGCAGCCAAGAGGACTGGCAGGACATTCAGTACTTC. This gives the protein CASSQEDWQDIQYF. Together with reference TRBV14 and TRBJ2-4, the CDR3 gives the full variable domain: EAGVTQFPSHSVIEKGQTVTLRCDPISGHDNLYWYRRVMGKEIKFLLHFVKESKQDESGMPNNRFLAERTGGTYSTLKVQPAELEDSGVYFCASSQEDWQDIQYFGAGTRLSVL.